The 32 T cell receptor beta chains presented below share a single source sample, sequenced in a study of shared clonotypes between healthy human individuals. Here immunoSEQ multiplex PCR was the method, and the copy in TCRdb shows in-frame clones only, minus some. The sample comprises a few million clones, approximately 90% of which are singletons, and roughly 0.34% rests with the top ten. Sequencing was carried out using naive CD4+ T cells from PBMCs. Subset meaning: CD45RA+ positively selected. These receptors all stem from a man aged 18 to 29 in good health. Some clones in this sample may be carry-over from other donors' samples.

In nucleotides, the CDR3 is TGTGCCAGCAGTGTTCGGGGGTCGGGTAATTCACCCCTCCACTTT. Amino acids: CASSVRGSGNSPLHF. The chain combines TRBV2 with TRBJ1-6; possibly TRBD1 for D (5 bases). Trimming removed 4 bases from V and 6 bases from J, with 13 bases in between. The CDR3 extends over 15 amino acids. Looked up from germline, CDR1 is SNHLY and CDR2 is FYNNEI.

The V and J genes are TRBV5-4 and TRBJ2-1, with 7 bases identical to TRBD1. Trimming took 2 bases from V and 9 from J; bases not matched to a gene: 5. CDR1 is SGHNT, CDR2 YYREEE, per germline (reference sequence). CDR3 length: 13 amino acids. CDR3 DNA: TGTGCCAGCAGCTTAGCGAGGACAGGTGAGCAGTTCTTC. The encoded protein is CASSLARTGEQFF.

This sequence joins TRBV9 and TRBJ2-7; 13 nucleotides agree with TRBD2. CDR3 length: 17 amino acids. V shed 0 bases, J shed 4 bases, and the junction held 7 bases outside the gene matches. Per the germline V gene, CDR1 is SGDLS and CDR2 is YYNGEE. The DNA for the CDR3 is TGTGCCAGCAGCGTAGCCGCCGGGACTAGCGGGATTTACGAGCAGTACTTC. Its translation is CASSVAAGTSGIYEQYF.

This chain uses TRBV28 with TRBJ1-2; 8 bases map to TRBD1. The germline V gene has CDR1 MDHEN and CDR2 SYDVKM. Germline trimming cut 5 bases from V and 4 bases from J; bases unmatched to any gene: 6. The CDR3 is made up of 14 amino acids. CDR3: CASSVRDRLYGYTF. The CDR3 nucleotides are TGTGCCAGCAGTGTCCGGGACAGGCTCTATGGCTACACCTTC.

This chain uses TRBV5-1 with TRBJ2-5; the match to TRBD1 covers 10 bases. This CDR3 region has 15 residues. The germline V gene encodes CDR1 SGHRS and CDR2 YFSETQ. J was trimmed by 4 bases and V by 3 bases; bases with no gene match: 6. The CDR3 spells CASSSDRGGLETQYF. CDR3 in DNA: TGCGCCAGCAGCTCGGACAGGGGGGGTTTAGAGACCCAGTACTTC.

This clone was observed a handful of times. The chain joins TRBV13 to TRBJ2-2; 9 bases align to TRBD1. V trimming: 7 bases; J trimming: 6 bases; junction bases outside the gene matches: 9. The germline gives CDR1 PRHDT, CDR2 FYEKMQ (reference sequence). The CDR3 is 15 amino acids. CDR3 nucleotide sequence: TGTGCCAGCACCGCCGGGACAGGGAGCGCCGGGGAGCTGTTTTTT. Amino acid sequence: CASTAGTGSAGELFF.

A single count supports this clone. The V call is TRBV11-2, the J call TRBJ2-1, with a possible D match to TRBD1 (6 bases). Germline V gene lookup returns CDR1 SGHAT and CDR2 FQNNGV. The CDR3 covers 18 residues. Trimming removed 5 bases at V and 0 bases at J, with 20 bases between. The CDR3 is CASSRRSSGESSYNEQFF. As DNA, the CDR3 is TGTGCCAGCAGCCGGCGGAGCTCAGGGGAGAGCTCCTACAATGAGCAGTTCTTC.

V gene TRBV19 combines with J gene TRBJ1-5; D is undetermined. The CDR3 is made up of 14 amino acids. CDR1 is LNHDA and CDR2 is SQIVND in the germline V gene (reference sequence). The V end was cut by 3 bases, the J end by 3 bases, with 9 bases between. DNA of the CDR3: TGTGCCAGTAGTATCCGACGGAACAATCAGCCCCAGCATTTT. Amino acid sequence: CASSIRRNNQPQHF.

The count of this clone is one. V is TRBV5-6 and J is TRBJ2-7; 8 bases match TRBD1. The CDR3 is 16 amino acids. Germline-derived CDR1 and CDR2 are SGHDT and YYEEEE. The junction had 12 bases not matched to a gene; V was cut back by 4 bases and J by 3 bases. The CDR3 loop is CASSPLLRDRYYEQYF. The CDR3, as DNA: TGTGCCAGCAGCCCGCTACTCCGGGACAGGTACTACGAGCAGTACTTC.

The chain combines TRBV6-5 with TRBJ1-6; D is unresolved. This CDR3 region has 12 residues. V was pared by 4 bases and J by 8 bases, with 6 bases between. From germline, CDR1 is MNHEY and CDR2 SVGAGI. CDR3 residues: CASSSSYSPLHF. DNA of the CDR3: TGTGCCAGCAGTTCCTCCTATTCACCCCTCCACTTT.

In regard to this clone: The same CDR3 also results from other DNA sequences found in this sample. The chain combines TRBV7-2 with TRBJ1-5; a weak D match, TRBD1 (5 bases). Germline loops: CDR1 SGHTA, CDR2 FQGNSA. V gave up 6 bases and J gave up 4 bases, with 16 bases separating them. The length of the CDR3 is 15 residues. CDR3 coding DNA: TGTGCCAGCAGTAGCGCGCTGCCAGGGAATCAGCCCCAGCATTTT. Translating gives CASSSALPGNQPQHF.

The chain uses TRBV2 and TRBJ2-5, with D possibly called TRBD1 or TRBD2 (6 bases each). Germline CDR1 SNHLY, CDR2 FYNNEI. The CDR3 is 14 amino acids. V was clipped by 3 bases and J by 5 bases, with 13 bases between them. The CDR3 region is CASSDPGARETQYF. CDR3 bases: TGTGCCAGCAGTGATCCGGGGGCGCGGGAGACCCAGTACTTC. Filled out from reference TRBV2 and TRBJ2-5, the complete variable domain reads EPEVTQTPSHQVTQMGQEVILRCVPISNHLYFYWYRQILGQKVEFLVSFYNNEISEKSEIFDDQFSVERPDGSNFTLKIRSTKLEDSAMYFCASSDPGARETQYFGPGTRLLVL.

The chain couples TRBV19 to TRBJ2-6; D is perhaps TRBD1 (6 bases). Trimming took 5 bases from V and 0 from J, leaving 17 bases between them. Germline CDR1 and CDR2: LNHDA and SQIVND (reference sequence). The CDR3 extends over 18 amino acids. The CDR3 here is CASSSTGTPYSGANVLTF. CDR3 DNA sequence: TGTGCCAGTAGTTCGACCGGGACACCCTACTCTGGGGCCAACGTCCTGACTTTC.

Comment on this clone: The same CDR3 arises from other DNA sequences in this sample as well. This chain uses TRBV9 with TRBJ1-2; TRBD1 aligns across 7 bases. V lost 3 bases and J lost 8; bases outside the gene matches: 10. Germline CDR1 and CDR2: SGDLS and YYNGEE. The length of the CDR3 is 14 residues. CDR3 coding DNA: TGTGCCAGCAGCGCCAGACGACAGGGCGACGGCTACACCTTC. Translation gives CASSARRQGDGYTF.

The V and J genes are TRBV15 and TRBJ2-5; no reliable D call. V lost 0 bases and J 5 bases, leaving 10 bases between the germline ends. This CDR3 spans 14 amino acids. Germline V gene lookup returns CDR1 LNHNV and CDR2 YYDKDF (reference sequence). CDR3 loop: CATSRDGLGETQYF. Written as DNA, the CDR3 is TGTGCCACCAGCAGAGATGGTCTTGGGGAGACCCAGTACTTC.

The chain recombines TRBV2 with TRBJ2-7; a weak D match, TRBD2 (6 bases). This CDR3 is 16 amino acids long. V lost 2 bases, J lost 7 bases, and 21 bases lay in between. The germline CDR1 and CDR2 sequences are SNHLY and FYNNEI. Written as DNA, the CDR3 is TGTGCCAGCAGTGAAAGTAGGGCGGGGAGGTTAAGTGAGCAGTACTTC. Encoded protein: CASSESRAGRLSEQYF.

The J gene is TRBJ2-7, the V gene TRBV7-8; a possible D gene is TRBD1 (5 bases). The CDR3 runs to 14 residues. The V gene's germline CDR1 is SGHVS and CDR2 FQNEAQ. V shed 2 bases and J shed 0 bases, with 8 bases lying between them. The CDR3 region is CASSLQGYSYEQYF. CDR3 bases: TGTGCCAGCAGCTTACAGGGATACTCCTACGAGCAGTACTTC. Full variable domain (remainder filled in from reference TRBV7-8 and TRBJ2-7): GAGVSQSPRYKVAKRGQDVALRCDPISGHVSLFWYQQALGQGPEFLTYFQNEAQLDKSGLPSDRFFAERPEGSVSTLKIQRTQQEDSAVYLCASSLQGYSYEQYFGPGTRLTVT.

This clone was seen once. The J gene is TRBJ2-3, the V gene TRBV6-5; D may match TRBD1 or TRBD2 (5 bases each). Germline CDR1 MNHEY, CDR2 SVGAGI. Trimming removed 6 bases at V and 4 bases at J, with 17 bases between. This CDR3 has 15 residues. CDR3 coding DNA: TGTGCCAGCAGCCGCGACTGGGACGAACCAGATACGCAGTATTTT. Amino acid sequence: CASSRDWDEPDTQYF.

The V gene is TRBV5-4, the J gene TRBJ1-6, with D possibly TRBD1 on 5 matching bases. Germline V CDR1 and CDR2: SGHNT, YYREEE (reference sequence). The CDR3 extends over 17 amino acids. V lost 0 bases, J lost 5 bases, and 15 bases lay in between. The CDR3 DNA reads TGTGCCAGCAGCTTGGCCGCGGGGGGACCCAATAATTCACCCCTCCACTTT. It codes for CASSLAAGGPNNSPLHF.

The genes are TRBV7-2 and TRBJ2-7; no clear D gene. The V and J ends lost 5 bases and 2 bases respectively, with 13 bases between them. The germline CDR1 and CDR2 sequences are SGHTA and FQGNSA. The CDR3 has 14 amino acids. CDR3 loop: CASSRSLGTYEQYF. DNA of the CDR3: TGTGCCAGCAGCCGATCCCTAGGGACCTACGAGCAGTACTTC.

CDR3 DNA: TGTGCCAGCAGAATGCAACAGCGAGGCTACACCTTC. This translates into CASRMQQRGYTF. The chain joins TRBV6-1 to TRBJ1-2; D is uncertain. Germline values: CDR1 MNHNS, CDR2 SASEGT. The ends were cut back, 6 bases at V and 8 bases at J, with 13 bases in the middle. This CDR3 contains 12 residues.

V gene TRBV27 combines with J gene TRBJ1-5, with a possible D match to TRBD1 (5 bases). CDR1 is MNHEY, CDR2 SMNVEV, per germline (reference sequence). CDR3 length equals 19 residues. The V end was cut by 0 bases, the J end by 3 bases, with 21 bases between. Here the CDR3 reads CASSLSPYTVGRDNQPQHF. CDR3 nucleotides: TGTGCCAGCAGTTTATCCCCTTATACCGTCGGCAGGGACAATCAGCCCCAGCATTTT.

The chain employs TRBV29-1 and TRBJ1-1; D is possibly TRBD1 (6 bases). V was clipped by 3 bases and J by 1 base, with 9 bases between them. Germline V CDR1 and CDR2: SQVTM, ANQGSEA. This CDR3 has 13 amino acids. CDR3 coding DNA: TGCAGCGTTGACGACAGGTCGAACACTGAAGCTTTCTTT. Translating gives CSVDDRSNTEAFF.

In this sample, this clone turned up a few times. The genes are TRBV6-5 and TRBJ1-2, with a tentative D call TRBD1 (6 bases). The V gene's germline CDR1 is MNHEY and CDR2 SVGAGI. CDR3 size: 14 residues. V shed 0 bases and J shed 8 bases, with 13 bases lying between them. This CDR3 reads CASSYSAQGGGYTF. As DNA, the CDR3 is TGTGCCAGCAGTTACTCGGCACAGGGCGGCGGCTACACCTTC.

V and J are TRBV5-4 and TRBJ2-5; 15 bases agree with TRBD2. Germline assignment: CDR1 SGHNT and CDR2 YYREEE (reference sequence). CDR3 length: 16 residues. Trimming took 3 bases from V and 4 from J; bases not matched to a gene: 4. The CDR3 DNA reads TGTGCCAGCAGCTCGGGGACTAGCGGGAGGTTAGAGACCCAGTACTTC. It encodes CASSSGTSGRLETQYF.

For this clone: Other DNA sequences in the same sample also yield this CDR3. The chain joins TRBV29-1 to TRBJ1-1, with D unclear. V lost 6 bases, J lost 0 bases, and 11 bases lay in between. CDR1 and CDR2 from the germline V gene are SQVTM and ANQGSEA. The CDR3 contains 13 residues. CDR3 amino acids: CSVVRQLNTEAFF. The CDR3 DNA follows: TGCAGCGTAGTTCGGCAGCTGAACACTGAAGCTTTCTTT.

This sequence joins TRBV5-4 and TRBJ2-5, with 12 bases matching TRBD2. The CDR3 spans 16 residues. The V and J ends lost 0 bases and 3 bases, in that order; junction bases with no gene match: 3. In germline, CDR1 is SGHNT, CDR2 YYREEE (reference sequence). The DNA of the CDR3 is TGTGCCAGCAGCTTGGCTAGCGGGAGGGGGAAAGAGACCCAGTACTTC. Translated: CASSLASGRGKETQYF.

V gene TRBV7-9 combines with J gene TRBJ2-1, with TRBD2 identical over 10 bases. There are 15 residues in the CDR3. Germline V lookup: CDR1 SEHNR, CDR2 FQNEAQ (reference sequence). Trimming at V came to 4 bases and at J to 6 bases, leaving 6 bases not matched to a gene. CDR3 nucleotide sequence: TGTGCCAGCAGCTCGCTAGCGGGAGTTGGCAATGAGCAGTTCTTC. It translates to CASSSLAGVGNEQFF. Variable domain in full (rest from reference TRBV7-9 and TRBJ2-1): DTGVSQNPRHKITKRGQNVTFRCDPISEHNRLYWYRQTLGQGPEFLTYFQNEAQLEKSRLLSDRFSAERPKGSFSTLEIQRTEQGDSAMYLCASSSLAGVGNEQFFGPGTRLTVL.

V is TRBV5-5 and J is TRBJ2-6, with D possibly matching TRBD1 (5 bases). This CDR3 is built from 15 residues. Trimming left V 1 base short and J 3 bases short, with 8 bases between. Germline V gene sequence: CDR1 SGHKS, CDR2 YYEKEE (reference sequence). The CDR3: CASSLLTVGANVLTF. The CDR3 DNA follows: TGTGCCAGCAGCTTGTTGACAGTTGGGGCCAACGTCCTGACTTTC. The whole variable domain, filled in from reference TRBV5-5 and TRBJ2-6, reads DAGVTQSPTHLIKTRGQQVTLRCSPISGHKSVSWYQQVLGQGPQFIFQYYEKEERGRGNFPDRFSARQFPNYSSELNVNALLLGDSALYLCASSLLTVGANVLTFGAGSRLTVL.

The DNA of the CDR3 is TGCGCCAGCAGCTCCCAGGTGGGTAGGCGCCCCACAGCCGATACGCAGTATTTT. Protein product: CASSSQVGRRPTADTQYF. The chain links TRBV5-1 to TRBJ2-3; D unclear. Germline V gene lookup returns CDR1 SGHRS and CDR2 YFSETQ. The CDR3 is 18 amino acids. Deletions cut 3 bases from V and 6 bases from J, with 26 bases between.

The chain couples TRBV5-4 to TRBJ2-7; 9 nucleotides line up with TRBD2. The junction had 5 bases not matched to a gene; V was cut back by 5 bases and J by 5 bases. The CDR3 has 13 residues. The germline V gene encodes CDR1 SGHNT and CDR2 YYREEE (reference sequence). The CDR3 here is CASRLAGANEQYF. The CDR3 DNA sequence: TGTGCCAGCAGATTAGCGGGAGCCAACGAGCAGTACTTC.

The rearrangement uses TRBV30 and TRBJ1-1, with TRBD1 matching over 12 bases. Germline loops: CDR1 GTSNPN, CDR2 SVGIG (reference sequence). This CDR3 is built from 16 residues. V was clipped by 5 bases and J by 1 base; unmatched bases: 8. CDR3 nucleotides: TGTGCCTGGGCCGGGACAGGGGGCATATCGAACACTGAAGCTTTCTTT. Amino acids: CAWAGTGGISNTEAFF.